The 21 T cell receptor beta chains reported below all come from one sample, sequenced in a study of T-cell reconstitution after alpha-beta-depleted transplantation in children. A TCRbeta library incorporating unique molecular identifiers was prepared. TCRdb re-derived calls from the PCR reads in MiXCR, one entry per CDR3 protein. This repertoire shows about 830,000 distinct CDR3 sequences, roughly 15% found once; its top ten account for roughly 4.8%. This specimen consisted of PBMCs, mostly from graft donor cells, obtained 360 days after TCRalphabeta/CD19-depleted stem cell transplant. Source of these receptors: a male patient under 18 who had a stem cell transplant for acute lymphoblastic leukemia, so the T cells may come from the graft donor.

This clonotype showed up just a few times. V is TRBV5-1 and J is TRBJ2-1; TRBD2 is a possible D gene (6 bases). Germline CDR1 is SGHRS and CDR2 is YFSETQ. The germline V and J ends were trimmed by 2 bases and 5 bases, with 14 bases remaining between them. This CDR3 is built from 15 residues. CDR3 bases: TGCGCCAGCAGCTTCGTACCGGGGGTCGACAATGAGCAGTTCTTC. Protein product: CASSFVPGVDNEQFF.

The chain combines TRBV12-3 or TRBV12-4 with TRBJ1-6; the D gene is possibly TRBD1 (6 bases). This CDR3 has 14 residues. V was cut by 5 bases and J by 9 bases, with 14 bases left in between. CDR3 protein: CASSGGLGSSPLHF. The CDR3 region has the DNA TGTGCCAGCAGTGGGGGCTTAGGGAGTTCACCCCTCCACTTT.

This clonotype was observed once. The V call is TRBV18, the J call TRBJ1-1, with a weak D call TRBD1 (5 bases). V shed 2 bases and J shed 3 bases, with 19 bases lying between them. The CDR3 runs to 17 residues. Germline V gene data show CDR1 as KGHSH and CDR2 as LQKENI. CDR3 sequence: CASSPRLTFRAYTEAFF. DNA of the CDR3: TGTGCCAGCTCACCAAGGCTCACATTCAGGGCGTACACTGAAGCTTTCTTT.

This chain joins TRBV12-3 or TRBV12-4 and TRBJ2-1, with unresolved D. The CDR3 extends over 12 amino acids. Trimming pared 6 bases from V and 7 bases from J, leaving 10 bases between. CDR3 residues: CASRRRSNEQFF. In DNA, the CDR3 is TGTGCCAGCAGGCGCCGTTCTAATGAGCAGTTCTTC.

Comments on this clonotype: Its ends do not fully match the called genes, so a read error is possible. This rearrangement joins TRBV2 to TRBJ2-7; a possible D gene is TRBD2 (5 bases). The germline V gene encodes CDR1 SNHLY and CDR2 FYNNEI. CDR3 size: 12 residues. The CDR3 coding sequence is TGTGCCAGCAGTTTCGGACTTGCCGGAAGGGACTTC. Amino acids: CASSFGLAGRDF.

V is TRBV7-8 and J is TRBJ2-3, with a tentative D call TRBD1 (5 bases). V lost 3 bases and J 4 bases, leaving 14 bases between the germline ends. Per germline, CDR1 SGHVS and CDR2 FQNEAQ. CDR3 size: 15 residues. CDR3 protein: CASSFTSGLADTQYF. Written as DNA, the CDR3 is TGTGCCAGCAGCTTCACCTCAGGGCTGGCAGATACGCAGTATTTT. Full variable domain (missing parts from reference TRBV7-8 and TRBJ2-3): GAGVSQSPRYKVAKRGQDVALRCDPISGHVSLFWYQQALGQGPEFLTYFQNEAQLDKSGLPSDRFFAERPEGSVSTLKIQRTQQEDSAVYLCASSFTSGLADTQYFGPGTRLTVL.

The rearrangement uses TRBV29-1 and TRBJ2-1; the D is unclear. The CDR3 runs 11 residues. CDR1 is SQVTM, CDR2 ANQGSEA, per germline. V was shortened by 8 bases and J by 5 bases, with 10 bases between the two germline ends. CDR3 nucleotide sequence: TGCAGCCCCTGCAGAGACAATGAGCAGTTCTTC. Its translation: CSPCRDNEQFF.

This clonotype was recorded a few times. The chain has TRBV6-8 and TRBJ1-2; D remains unclear. This CDR3 has 16 residues. Germline CDR1 and CDR2: MNHGY and SAAAGT. V was clipped by 2 bases and J by 2 bases, with 15 bases between them. The CDR3 loop is CASSYDCRASNYGYTF. As DNA, the CDR3 is TGTGCCAGCAGTTACGACTGCCGGGCCTCAAACTATGGCTACACCTTC.

This chain uses TRBV25-1 with TRBJ1-5; D possibly corresponds to TRBD1 (5 bases). CDR3 size: 14 residues. V lost 3 bases, J lost 6 bases, and 12 bases lay in between. Germline loops: CDR1 MGHDK, CDR2 SYGVNS. The CDR3 protein is CASSEGPGGQPQHF. For the CDR3, the DNA is TGTGCCAGCAGTGAGGGGCCCGGAGGTCAGCCCCAGCATTTT.

Many counts were recorded for this clonotype. The chain joins TRBV3-1 to TRBJ2-1; no reliable D call. The CDR3 has 13 residues. Trimming stripped 5 bases from V and 4 bases from J, with 9 bases between. From germline, CDR1 is LGHDT and CDR2 YNNKEL (reference sequence). The CDR3 loop reads CASSSSVYNEQFF. CDR3 DNA: TGTGCCAGCAGCTCTTCGGTTTACAATGAGCAGTTCTTC.

This clonotype was counted many times. Germline is not matched at one junction end, which may reflect a read error. The chain employs TRBV5-1 and TRBJ1-1, with 9 bases identical to TRBD1. CDR1 SGHRS and CDR2 YFSETQ come from the germline V gene. This CDR3 comprises 10 residues. The CDR3: CASRGGQGSF. CDR3 DNA: TGCGCCAGCAGAGGGGGACAGGGAAGTTTT.

In this sample, this clonotype turned up a few times. The V and J genes are TRBV9 and TRBJ2-1; D is possibly TRBD1 (5 bases). V dropped 4 bases and J dropped 11 bases, with 10 bases sitting between them. The CDR3 covers 11 residues. The germline V gene encodes CDR1 SGDLS and CDR2 YYNGEE. CDR3 sequence reads: CASSPGIQQFF. The CDR3 nucleotides read TGTGCCAGCAGCCCAGGGATACAGCAGTTCTTC.

This clonotype has a count of ten or more. As DNA, the CDR3 is TGTGCCAGCGGGCGGGAGTTCACAGATACGCAGTATTTT. Translated: CASGREFTDTQYF. The chain links TRBV6-1 to TRBJ2-3, with 7 bases identical to TRBD2. Per germline, CDR1 MNHNS and CDR2 SASEGT. CDR3 length: 13 amino acids. The J segment lost 2 bases and the V segment lost 8 bases, leaving 4 bases of the junction unmatched.

The rearrangement links TRBV27 to TRBJ1-6; D remains ambiguous. Germline loops: CDR1 MNHEY, CDR2 SMNVEV (reference sequence). The CDR3 contains 16 residues. Deletions cut 6 bases from V and 6 bases from J, with 18 bases between. The CDR3 here is CASRDGVILVNSPLHF. CDR3 nucleotide sequence: TGTGCCAGCAGGGACGGTGTAATTTTGGTTAATTCACCCCTCCACTTT.

The J gene is TRBJ2-1, the V gene TRBV5-1; D possibly uses TRBD1 or TRBD2 (5 bases each). Germline lookup yields CDR1 SGHRS and CDR2 YFSETQ. This CDR3 is built from 17 residues. V lost 5 bases and J lost 0, with 18 bases in between. CDR3 residues: CASRYAGTASSYNEQFF. Written as DNA, the CDR3 is TGCGCCAGCAGATACGCCGGGACCGCCAGCTCCTACAATGAGCAGTTCTTC.

This clonotype was seen many times. The V call is TRBV18, the J call TRBJ2-7, with TRBD1 matching over 9 bases. Trimming removed 6 bases from V and 4 bases from J; junction bases left unmatched: 10. The CDR3 length is 15 residues. Germline CDR1 KGHSH, CDR2 LQKENI. The CDR3, as DNA: TGTGCCAGCTCTCTTCACAGGGGGCGCGAGTACGAGCAGTACTTC. Its protein product is CASSLHRGREYEQYF. The whole variable domain, remainder taken from reference TRBV18 and TRBJ2-7, is NAGVMQNPRHLVRRRGQEARLRCSPMKGHSHVYWYRQLPEEGLKFMVYLQKENIIDESGMPKERFSAEFPKEGPSILRIQQVVRGDSAAYFCASSLHRGREYEQYFGPGTRLTVT.

The table lists this clonotype with many counts. The J gene is TRBJ2-1, the V gene TRBV12-3 or TRBV12-4, with 11 bases identical to TRBD2. The CDR3 is 16 amino acids. Losses at the gene ends were 3 bases for V and 4 bases for J; bases not matched to a gene: 5. CDR3 in DNA: TGTGCCAGCAGTTTCCCACTAGCGGGAGCTTACAATGAGCAGTTCTTC. Translation: CASSFPLAGAYNEQFF.

This rearrangement joins TRBV18 to TRBJ2-2; 14 nucleotides line up with TRBD2. CDR1 is KGHSH and CDR2 is LQKENI in the germline V gene. After removal of 1 base from V and 3 bases from J, the junction contained 13 bases not matched to a gene. There are 21 residues in the CDR3. In DNA form, the CDR3 reads TGTGCCAGCTCACCACGAAGACTAGCGGGAGGGCCGGTTATCGACACCGGGGAGCTGTTTTTT. This gives the protein CASSPRRLAGGPVIDTGELFF.

In this sample, this clonotype turned up a few times. This chain links TRBV5-1 with TRBJ1-6, with 9 bases fitting TRBD1. Germline V gene lookup returns CDR1 SGHRS and CDR2 YFSETQ. Trimming took 4 bases from V and 8 from J; bases not matched to a gene: 10. The CDR3 covers 16 residues. The CDR3 loop is CASSPGQGTPYSPLHF. The CDR3 coding sequence is TGCGCCAGCAGCCCGGGACAGGGAACCCCCTATTCACCCCTCCACTTT.

This clonotype was counted many times. The rearrangement joins TRBV5-1 to TRBJ2-3, with D unresolved. V was cut by 1 base and J by 5 bases, with 14 bases left in between. In germline, CDR1 is SGHRS, CDR2 YFSETQ. The CDR3 is made up of 15 amino acids. CDR3 sequence (DNA): TGCGCCAGCAGCTTGTTTCTAGTCCAGAGAGATACGCAGTATTTT. Translating gives CASSLFLVQRDTQYF.

This clonotype was counted between two and nine times. The chain links TRBV12-3 or TRBV12-4 to TRBJ2-7; D not certain. The germline V and J ends were trimmed by 2 bases and 5 bases, with 10 bases remaining between them. The length of the CDR3 is 13 residues. In DNA, the CDR3 is TGTGCCAGCAGTTTACCCCTCTCGGACGAGCAGTACTTC. Protein product: CASSLPLSDEQYF.